The 24 T cell receptor beta chains presented below share a single source sample, sequenced in a study of cytomegalovirus exposure and HLA in healthy donors. PCR was performed using 60 Vbeta and 13 Jbeta primers. The assay was immunoSEQ multiplex PCR, and TCRdb's table has in-frame clones only and misses some. Among under 130,000 clones, about 80% were seen once, and the ten largest hold over 4%. Sequenced sample: PBMCs. The source is a female donor in good health and CMV-seropositive.

The J gene is TRBJ1-1, the V gene TRBV7-2; D perhaps matches TRBD1 (6 bases). Looked up from germline, CDR1 is SGHTA and CDR2 is FQGNSA. V shed 5 bases and J shed 11 bases, with 18 bases lying between them. There are 13 residues in the CDR3. The CDR3 here is CASSRGTPIEAFF. The CDR3 nucleotides read TGTGCCAGCAGCCGAGGGACACCCATTGAGGCTTTCTTT. The full variable domain, completed using reference TRBV7-2 and TRBJ1-1, is GAGVSQSPSNKVTEKGKDVELRCDPISGHTALYWYRQSLGQGLEFLIYFQGNSAPDKSGLPSDRFSAERTGGSVSTLTIQRTQQEDSAVYLCASSRGTPIEAFFGQGTRLTVV.

The V call is TRBV5-1, the J call TRBJ1-4; 8 nucleotides line up with TRBD1. The CDR3 is 14 residues long. The germline gives CDR1 SGHRS, CDR2 YFSETQ. V lost 0 bases, J lost 5 bases, and 0 bases stayed unmatched. The CDR3 reads CASSLDRGNEKLFF. CDR3 coding DNA: TGCGCCAGCAGCTTGGACAGGGGGAATGAAAAACTGTTTTTT.

The V and J genes are TRBV30 and TRBJ1-5; 7 positions agree with TRBD1. This CDR3 is built from 15 residues. Germline CDR1 is GTSNPN and CDR2 is SVGIG (reference sequence). J gave up 2 bases and V 2 bases, and 6 bases lay outside the gene matches. The CDR3 spells CAWSTQGFGNQPQHF. The CDR3 bases are TGTGCCTGGAGTACACAGGGGTTCGGCAATCAGCCCCAGCATTTT.

V and J are TRBV5-6 and TRBJ2-7, with 9 bases lining up with TRBD2. The germline gives CDR1 SGHDT, CDR2 YYEEEE. V lost 0 bases, J lost 7 bases, and 8 bases stayed unmatched. CDR3 size: 15 residues. CDR3: CASSLGAGRGGEQYF. DNA for the CDR3: TGTGCCAGCAGCTTGGGGGCGGGGCGGGGGGGGGAGCAGTACTTC.

The chain employs TRBV5-1 and TRBJ2-1; D may be TRBD2 (5 bases). The CDR3 covers 15 residues. Trimming shortened V by 0 bases and J by 6 bases, and 13 bases separated the two germline ends. Per germline, CDR1 SGHRS and CDR2 YFSETQ. This chain's CDR3 is CASSLVAGAGNEQFF. The CDR3 bases are TGCGCCAGCAGCTTGGTTGCGGGTGCCGGCAATGAGCAGTTCTTC.

The rearrangement joins TRBV28 to TRBJ2-2; perhaps TRBD2 as D (6 bases). The CDR3 consists of 15 residues. V was pared by 5 bases and J by 4 bases, with 14 bases between. CDR1 and CDR2 from the germline V gene are MDHEN and SYDVKM. In DNA, the CDR3 is TGTGCCAGCAGTCCGACTAGTTCGGTCACCGGGGAGCTGTTTTTT. This codes for CASSPTSSVTGELFF. Based on the CDR3 plus reference TRBV28 and TRBJ2-2, the full variable domain is DVKVTQSSRYLVKRTGEKVFLECVQDMDHENMFWYRQDPGLGLRLIYFSYDVKMKEKGDIPEGYSVSREKKERFSLILESASTNQTSMYLCASSPTSSVTGELFFGEGSRLTVL.

The chain combines TRBV9 with TRBJ2-7; TRBD2 aligns across 7 bases. Trimming cost V 4 bases and J 3 bases; bases outside gene matches: 7. Germline V gene data show CDR1 as SGDLS and CDR2 as YYNGEE. The CDR3 is 14 residues long. CDR3 region: CASSRAGDHYEQYF. The CDR3 bases are TGTGCCAGCAGCCGGGCGGGGGACCACTACGAGCAGTACTTC.

This clone was observed a few times. The genes are TRBV2 and TRBJ1-2; 10 bases map to TRBD1. Trimming removed 4 bases from V and 8 bases from J; junction bases left unmatched: 7. Germline CDR1 is SNHLY and CDR2 is FYNNEI. This CDR3 is 14 amino acids long. Written as DNA, the CDR3 is TGTGCCAGCAGTGGACAGGGGGCAGTAGGAGGCTACACCTTC. Translated: CASSGQGAVGGYTF.

The chain recombines TRBV7-2 with TRBJ1-1; 8 nucleotides match TRBD1. Germline V CDR1 and CDR2: SGHTA, FQGNSA. This CDR3 region has 15 residues. V lost 1 base and J lost 5; bases outside the gene matches: 6. The CDR3 sequence is CASSLDPGGGTEAFF. CDR3 bases: TGTGCCAGCAGCTTAGATCCAGGGGGCGGGACTGAAGCTTTCTTT.

The chain combines TRBV5-1 with TRBJ1-1; the match to TRBD1 covers 8 bases. This CDR3 spans 14 amino acids. Germline V CDR1 and CDR2: SGHRS, YFSETQ. Trimming cost V 7 bases and J 3 bases; bases outside gene matches: 8. This CDR3 is CASQLATGDTEAFF. CDR3 DNA: TGCGCCAGCCAGCTTGCGACAGGGGACACTGAAGCTTTCTTT.

The sample holds one count of this clone. This rearrangement joins TRBV6-5 to TRBJ2-1, with D perhaps matching TRBD1 (5 bases). CDR3 size: 13 residues. The V end was cut by 7 bases, the J end by 3 bases, with 10 bases between. CDR1 MNHEY and CDR2 SVGAGI come from the germline V gene. The CDR3 DNA reads as TGTGCCAGCATGATAGACAGCTACAATGAGCAGTTCTTC. Amino acids: CASMIDSYNEQFF.

This chain connects TRBV19 to TRBJ1-2, with D perhaps TRBD1 (5 bases). V lost 7 bases to trimming and J lost 4 bases, with 16 bases between them. The CDR3 sequence is 14 residues long. Germline CDR1 and CDR2: LNHDA and SQIVND (reference sequence). The CDR3 protein is CASKRDYSSYGYTF. The CDR3 DNA is TGTGCCAGTAAGAGGGACTACTCCTCCTATGGCTACACCTTC.

This clone was picked up a small number of times. The chain joins TRBV6-1 to TRBJ2-7, with D possibly matching TRBD2 (6 bases). Trimming stripped 1 base from V and 2 bases from J, with 9 bases between. Germline lookup yields CDR1 MNHNS and CDR2 SASEGT. The CDR3 loop spans 14 amino acids. The CDR3: CASSEDSGAYEQYF. The CDR3 coding sequence is TGTGCCAGCAGTGAAGATAGCGGAGCCTACGAGCAGTACTTC.

The rearrangement uses TRBV5-6 and TRBJ1-1, with TRBD1 matching over 7 bases. V lost 1 base and J lost 5; bases outside the gene matches: 8. The CDR3 has 15 amino acids. Germline V lookup: CDR1 SGHDT, CDR2 YYEEEE. The DNA of the CDR3 is TGTGCCAGCAGCTTGATCGCAGGGGGAGAGACTGAAGCTTTCTTT. This translates into CASSLIAGGETEAFF.

This clone was detected only once. V gene TRBV6-1 combines with J gene TRBJ1-2; 7 nucleotides line up with TRBD1. CDR1 is MNHNS and CDR2 is SASEGT in the germline V gene. The CDR3 spans 14 residues. With 8 bases clipped from V and 4 bases from J, the junction kept 10 bases outside the gene matches. CDR3 loop: CASCRDSEPYGYTF. CDR3 bases: TGTGCCAGCTGCCGGGACAGCGAGCCCTATGGCTACACCTTC.

V usage is TRBV4-1 and J usage is TRBJ2-5, with 7 bases identical to TRBD1. The CDR3 runs to 15 residues. Trimming removed 1 base from V and 5 bases from J; junction bases left unmatched: 7. CDR1 MGHRA and CDR2 YSYEKL come from the germline V gene. The CDR3 sequence is CASSQVGTAAETQYF. DNA for the CDR3: TGCGCCAGCAGCCAAGTGGGGACAGCTGCGGAGACCCAGTACTTC.

The chain is built from TRBV27 and TRBJ1-2; 8 bases line up with TRBD1. The CDR3 is 16 amino acids. Germline V CDR1 and CDR2: MNHEY, SMNVEV (reference sequence). Trimming cost V 6 bases and J 8 bases; bases outside gene matches: 17. The CDR3 spells CASSKEGTGGRGGYTF. In DNA, the CDR3 is TGTGCCAGCAGCAAAGAAGGGACAGGAGGGAGGGGGGGCTACACCTTC.

The J gene is TRBJ2-5, the V gene TRBV5-1; TRBD2 aligns across 15 bases. CDR1 is SGHRS, CDR2 YFSETQ, per germline. CDR3 length: 16 residues. Trimming at V came to 3 bases and at J to 4 bases, leaving 4 bases not matched to a gene. This CDR3 is CASSSGLAGGRETQYF. As DNA, the CDR3 is TGCGCCAGCAGCTCCGGACTAGCGGGAGGGCGAGAGACCCAGTACTTC.

The chain links TRBV7-9 to TRBJ2-7, with TRBD1 matching 12 bases. Germline V gives CDR1 SEHNR, CDR2 FQNEAQ (reference sequence). The V and J ends lost 5 bases and 6 bases, in that order; junction bases with no gene match: 8. There are 15 residues in the CDR3. CDR3 sequence (DNA): TGTGCCAGCAGCCCGGGGGGGACAGGGGGCGTCGAGCAGTACTTC. Translation: CASSPGGTGGVEQYF. The full variable domain, in which reference TRBV7-9 and TRBJ2-7 provide the parts outside the CDR3, is DTGVSQNPRHKITKRGQNVTFRCDPISEHNRLYWYRQTLGQGPEFLTYFQNEAQLEKSRLLSDRFSAERPKGSFSTLEIQRTEQGDSAMYLCASSPGGTGGVEQYFGPGTRLTVT.

A few counts support this clone. The chain combines TRBV7-3 with TRBJ2-3; TRBD2 matches 13 bases. The CDR3 is 16 residues long. Unmatched junction bases numbered 4, after V lost 1 base and J lost 6 bases. CDR1 is SGHTA and CDR2 is FQGTGA in the germline V gene. DNA of the CDR3: TGTGCCAGCAGCTTAAAAGGACTAGCGGGAGCGGATACGCAGTATTTT. Its translation is CASSLKGLAGADTQYF.

The genes are TRBV2 and TRBJ1-4, with D possibly being TRBD1 (5 bases). The V end lost 8 bases, the J end lost 0 bases, and 10 bases lay between the germline ends. Germline loops: CDR1 SNHLY, CDR2 FYNNEI. The CDR3 length is 14 residues. The CDR3 reads CASRQTATNEKLFF. CDR3 sequence (DNA): TGTGCCAGCCGACAGACGGCAACTAATGAAAAACTGTTTTTT.

This chain uses TRBV5-1 with TRBJ1-3, with 7 bases lining up with TRBD1. V shed 4 bases, J shed 4 bases, and the junction held 5 bases outside the gene matches. The germline V gene has CDR1 SGHRS and CDR2 YFSETQ. The CDR3 extends over 14 amino acids. CDR3 nucleotides: TGCGCCAGCAGCGTTACAGGGGCAGGAAACACCATATATTTT. Translated: CASSVTGAGNTIYF.

The V call is TRBV28, the J call TRBJ1-1, with TRBD1 identical over 7 bases. The CDR3 spans 14 residues. Trimming cost V 5 bases and J 2 bases; bases outside gene matches: 5. Germline V gene lookup returns CDR1 MDHEN and CDR2 SYDVKM. CDR3: CASSVQGVNTEAFF. CDR3 nucleotide sequence: TGTGCCAGCAGTGTTCAGGGGGTCAACACTGAAGCTTTCTTT.

With regard to this clone: A junction end diverges from the germline sequence, so it may reflect a read error. The chain has TRBV27 and TRBJ1-5; D unclear. The CDR3 runs to 16 residues. From germline, CDR1 is MNHEY and CDR2 SMNVEV (reference sequence). The CDR3 region is CASSHSAGFSDQPQHF. DNA of the CDR3: TGTGCCAGCAGCCACTCTGCCGGGTTTAGCGATCAGCCCCAGCATTTT.